This TCR beta chain was recovered during a study of CD8 T cells in ankylosing spondylitis. This clonotype has at least ten counts. TCRdb called the 5' RACE reads again in MiXCR, with one record for every CDR3 protein. This repertoire shows 10,000 to 15,000 distinct CDR3 sequences, under 3.5% found once; its top ten account for just under 9%. Germline CDR1 reads SGDLS; CDR2 reads YYNGEE. This CDR3 has 12 amino acids. V lost 1 base and J 10 bases, leaving 11 bases between the germline ends. The sample consisted of blood, either unsorted or a sorted T cell fraction (not recorded which). The source of this sequence is a male donor with ankylosing spondylitis or in good health (not recorded which). The chain uses TRBV9 and TRBJ1-1; D is perhaps TRBD1 (5 bases). CDR3 in amino acids: CASSVFREGAFF. CDR3 coding DNA: TGTGCCAGCAGCGTATTCAGGGAAGGAGCTTTCTTT.